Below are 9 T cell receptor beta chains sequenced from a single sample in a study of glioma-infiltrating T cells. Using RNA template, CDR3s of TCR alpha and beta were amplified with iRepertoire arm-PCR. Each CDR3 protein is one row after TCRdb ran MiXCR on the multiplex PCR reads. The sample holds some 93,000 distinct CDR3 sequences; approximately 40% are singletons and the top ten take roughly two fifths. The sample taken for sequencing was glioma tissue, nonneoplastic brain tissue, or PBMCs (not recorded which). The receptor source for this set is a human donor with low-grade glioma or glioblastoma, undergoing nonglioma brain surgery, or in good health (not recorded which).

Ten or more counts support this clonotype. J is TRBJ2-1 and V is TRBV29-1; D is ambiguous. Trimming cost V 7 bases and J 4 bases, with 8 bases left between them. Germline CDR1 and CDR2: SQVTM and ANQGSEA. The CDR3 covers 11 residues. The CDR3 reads CSAPVYNEQFF. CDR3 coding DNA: TGCAGCGCCCCCGTATACAATGAGCAGTTCTTC.

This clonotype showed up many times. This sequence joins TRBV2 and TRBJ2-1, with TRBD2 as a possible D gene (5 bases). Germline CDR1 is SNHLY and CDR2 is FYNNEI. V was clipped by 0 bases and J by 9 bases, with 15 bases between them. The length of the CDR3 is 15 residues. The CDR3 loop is CASSEARGSNAEQFF. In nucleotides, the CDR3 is TGTGCCAGCAGTGAAGCGCGAGGGTCTAACGCTGAGCAGTTCTTC.

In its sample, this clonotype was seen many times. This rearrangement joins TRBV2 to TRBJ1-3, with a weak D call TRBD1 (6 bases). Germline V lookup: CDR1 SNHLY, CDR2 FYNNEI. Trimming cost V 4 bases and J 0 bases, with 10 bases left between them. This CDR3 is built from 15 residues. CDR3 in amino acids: CASSGQVNSGNTIYF. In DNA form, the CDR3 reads TGTGCCAGCAGTGGACAGGTCAACTCTGGAAACACCATATATTTT.

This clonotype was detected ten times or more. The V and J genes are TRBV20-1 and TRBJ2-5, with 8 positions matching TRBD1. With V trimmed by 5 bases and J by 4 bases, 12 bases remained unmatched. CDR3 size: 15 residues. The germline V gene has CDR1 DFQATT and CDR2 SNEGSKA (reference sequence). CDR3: CSAGGVGQGRETQYF. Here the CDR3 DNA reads TGCAGTGCTGGGGGAGTAGGACAGGGTAGAGAGACCCAGTACTTC.

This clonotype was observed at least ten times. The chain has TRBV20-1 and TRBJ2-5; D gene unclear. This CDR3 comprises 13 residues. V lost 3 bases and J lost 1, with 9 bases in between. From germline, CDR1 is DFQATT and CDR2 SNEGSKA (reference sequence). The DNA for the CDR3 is TGCAGTGCTAGTCGTTCGGGCCAAGAGACCCAGTACTTC. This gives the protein CSASRSGQETQYF.

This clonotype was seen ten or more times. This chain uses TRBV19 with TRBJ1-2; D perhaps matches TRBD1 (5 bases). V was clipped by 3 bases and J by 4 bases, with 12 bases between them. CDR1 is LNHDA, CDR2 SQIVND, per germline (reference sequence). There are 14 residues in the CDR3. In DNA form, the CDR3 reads TGTGCCAGTAGTATCGACGGGGGGACCTATGGCTACACCTTC. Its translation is CASSIDGGTYGYTF.

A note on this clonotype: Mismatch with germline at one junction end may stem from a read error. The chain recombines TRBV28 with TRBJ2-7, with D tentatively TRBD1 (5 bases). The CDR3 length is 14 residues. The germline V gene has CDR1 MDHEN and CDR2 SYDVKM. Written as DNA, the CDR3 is TGTGTCAGCCGTCCCCTTGGGGCAGAGGAGCAGCGGTACTTC. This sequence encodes CVSRPLGAEEQRYF.

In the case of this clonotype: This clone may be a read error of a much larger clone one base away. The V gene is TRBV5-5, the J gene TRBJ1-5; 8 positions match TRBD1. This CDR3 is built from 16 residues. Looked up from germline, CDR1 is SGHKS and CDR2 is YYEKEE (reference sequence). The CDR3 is CASSLATGQVHQPQNF. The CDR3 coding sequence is TGTGCCAGCAGCTTGGCCACGGGACAGGTACATCAGCCCCAGAATTTT. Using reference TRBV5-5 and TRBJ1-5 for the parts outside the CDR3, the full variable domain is DAGVTQSPTHLIKTRGQQVTLRCSPISGHKSVSWYQQVLGQGPQFIFQYYEKEERGRGNFPDRFSARQFPNYSSELNVNALLLGDSALYLCASSLATGQVHQPQNFGDGTRLSIL.

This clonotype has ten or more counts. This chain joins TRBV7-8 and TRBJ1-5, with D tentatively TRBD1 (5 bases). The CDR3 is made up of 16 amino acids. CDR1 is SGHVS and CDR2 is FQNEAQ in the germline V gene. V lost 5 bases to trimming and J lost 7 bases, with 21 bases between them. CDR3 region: CASSPGAQGRGQPQHF. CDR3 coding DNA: TGTGCCAGCAGCCCCGGAGCCCAGGGAAGAGGCCAGCCCCAGCATTTT. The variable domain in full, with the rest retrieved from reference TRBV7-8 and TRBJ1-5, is GAGVSQSPRYKVAKRGQDVALRCDPISGHVSLFWYQQALGQGPEFLTYFQNEAQLDKSGLPSDRFFAERPEGSVSTLKIQRTQQEDSAVYLCASSPGAQGRGQPQHFGDGTRLSIL.